Listed below are T cell receptor beta chains from one sample, sequenced in a study of cytomegalovirus exposure and HLA in healthy donors. Produced via immunoSEQ multiplex PCR; TCRdb's table is partial and in-frame only. This sample carries under 200,000 clones, 84% of them seen once, and the ten largest clones take roughly 1%. The specimen was PBMCs. The receptors were sampled from a man aged 25-45 years in good health and CMV-seronegative. The CDR3 runs from the conserved cysteine through the conserved F or W.

>TRBJ2-7|TRBV5-1
CASSLGLADIYEQYF
>TRBJ1-6|TRBV30
CAWSWQGDNSPLHF
>TRBJ2-7|TRBV5-8
CASSLGVAGVYEQYF
>TRBJ1-3|TRBV4-1
CASSQDGGGSGNTIYF
>TRBJ2-4|TRBV4-1
CASSQVPTFGLAENIQYF
>TRBJ2-7|TRBV30
CAWRTTGDPYEQYF
>TRBJ1-4|TRBV7-8
CASSSSVRSLVGEKLFF
>TRBJ1-2|TRBV7-9
CSSSRPDREARYNYGYTF
>TRBJ2-7|TRBV7-2
CASSHRTGGWSPYEQYF
>TRBJ2-7|TRBV6-1
CASSWDSGYEQYF
>TRBJ2-1|TRBV11-3
CASSFPSGSRSYNEQFF
>TRBJ1-4|TRBV19
CASNEGANEKLFF
>TRBJ2-5|TRBV28
CASGTSGRGGETQYF
>TRBJ2-3|TRBV10-2
CASSEPGQGSNTQYF
>TRBJ2-1|TRBV7-9
CASSFLGQEKNEQFF
>TRBJ1-4|TRBV5-5
CASSLGGEGEKLFF
>TRBJ2-1|TRBV19
CASSIRIAGGPRNEQFF
>TRBJ2-7|TRBV30
CAWSVTGNSEQYF
>TRBJ2-1|TRBV2
CASRIGLAGFKSKQFF
>TRBJ2-7|TRBV7-9
CASSPLLRDIRTYEQYF
>TRBJ2-1|TRBV14
CASSLRRGLAGPYNEQFF
>TRBJ2-1|TRBV27
CASSLLGTTNEQFF
>TRBJ2-1|TRBV7-2
CASSLGQWAYNEQFF
>TRBJ1-5|TRBV4-3
CASSQDHKGQDNQPQHF
>TRBJ1-1|TRBV7-9
CASSRTGDLGMNTEAFF
>TRBJ1-6|TRBV2
CASSVGQGERSPLHF
>TRBJ2-3|TRBV6-5
CASRGPGQGTDTQYF
>TRBJ2-2|TRBV7-2
CASSLIAFAGGITGELFF
>TRBJ1-1|TRBV28
CASSSHLGSLEAFF
>TRBJ2-1|TRBV15
CATSRPGQGVNEQFF
>TRBJ1-1|TRBV10-3
CAISEREGTNTEAFF
>TRBJ1-6|TRBV25-1
CASSLSRDRSSPLHF
>TRBJ2-1|TRBV25-1
CASSEKGEYNEQFF
>TRBJ2-7|TRBV11-3
CASSLTGGPTYEQYF
>TRBJ2-7|TRBV4-1
CASSHRGTSYEQYF
>TRBJ2-7|TRBV10-3
CAISESDSSYEQYF
>TRBJ1-4|TRBV19
CASSMGRGTGSGEKLFF
>TRBJ2-7|TRBV7-9
CASSPGGASYEQYF
>TRBJ2-7|TRBV4-3
CASSQAVGAYEQYF
>TRBJ1-2|TRBV4-3
CASSQETLSNYGYTF
>TRBJ2-7|TRBV5-5
CASSYTGVYEQYF
>.|TRBV5-1
CASSTTEAGGYEQYF
>TRBJ2-7|TRBV27
CASSLGTTGKYEQYF
>TRBJ1-3|TRBV5-1
CASTGDRGSGNTIYF
>TRBJ2-2|TRBV6-1
CASSEARGNTGELFF
>TRBJ2-7|TRBV29-1
CSARTSGSGGEQYF
>TRBJ2-5|TRBV5-1
CASSLISSGIAQYF
>TRBJ2-3|TRBV28
CASSLGLAADTQYF
>.|TRBV2
CASNRLAGRSLGEQYF
>TRBJ2-7|TRBV6-1
CASSEWRVPGGEQYF
>TRBJ1-1|TRBV27
CASSPRGGFLAEAFF
>TRBJ2-3|TRBV14
CASSRGGVVTDTQYF
>TRBJ1-4|TRBV18
CASSPPGDSEKLFF
>TRBJ1-3|TRBV27
CASSPQGAVLNTIYF